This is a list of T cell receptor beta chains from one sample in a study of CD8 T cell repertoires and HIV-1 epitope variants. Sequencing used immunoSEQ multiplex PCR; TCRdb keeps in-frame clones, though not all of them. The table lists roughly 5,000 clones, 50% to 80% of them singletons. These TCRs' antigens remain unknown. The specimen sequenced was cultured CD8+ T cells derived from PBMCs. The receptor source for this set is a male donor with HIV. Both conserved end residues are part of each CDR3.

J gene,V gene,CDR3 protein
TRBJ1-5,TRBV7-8,CASSQRWDQPQHF
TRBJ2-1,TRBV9,CASSVDPAGNEQFF
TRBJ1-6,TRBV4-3,CASSQLGQGNSPLHF
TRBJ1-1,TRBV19,CASRGAGDGEQKAFF
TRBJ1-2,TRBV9,CASSVAGGQAIRDYGYTF
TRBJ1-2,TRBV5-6,CASTDGSYYGYTF
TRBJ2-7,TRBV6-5,CASSYSDRGDYEQYF
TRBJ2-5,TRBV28,CASSPPGEETQYF
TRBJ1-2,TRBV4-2,CASSQEAGMTPNYGYTF
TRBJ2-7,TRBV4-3,CASSQGGLAGNEQYF
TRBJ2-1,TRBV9,CASSGLAGGYEQFF
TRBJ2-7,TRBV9,CASSQGLAGSGSGFEQYF
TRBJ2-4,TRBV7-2,CASSIGGLDRWAKNIQYF
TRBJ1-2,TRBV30,CAPTGGSFYGYTF
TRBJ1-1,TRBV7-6,CASSSAGTEAFF